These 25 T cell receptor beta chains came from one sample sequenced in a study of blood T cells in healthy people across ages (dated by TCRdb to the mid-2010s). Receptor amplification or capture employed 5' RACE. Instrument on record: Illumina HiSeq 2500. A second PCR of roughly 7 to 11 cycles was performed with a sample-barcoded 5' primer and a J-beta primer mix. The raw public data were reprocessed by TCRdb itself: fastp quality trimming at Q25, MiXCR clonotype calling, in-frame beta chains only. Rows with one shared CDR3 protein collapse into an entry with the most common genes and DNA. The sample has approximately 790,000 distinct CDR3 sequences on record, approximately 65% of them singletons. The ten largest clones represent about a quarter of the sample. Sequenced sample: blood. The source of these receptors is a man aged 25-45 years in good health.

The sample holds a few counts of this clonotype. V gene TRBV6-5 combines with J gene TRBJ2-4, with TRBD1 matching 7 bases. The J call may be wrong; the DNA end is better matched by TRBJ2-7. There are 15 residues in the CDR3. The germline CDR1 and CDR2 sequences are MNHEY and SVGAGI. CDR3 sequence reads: CASSPDLDRNYEQYF. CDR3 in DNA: TGTGCCAGCAGTCCCGATCTGGACAGGAACTACGAGCAGTACTTC.

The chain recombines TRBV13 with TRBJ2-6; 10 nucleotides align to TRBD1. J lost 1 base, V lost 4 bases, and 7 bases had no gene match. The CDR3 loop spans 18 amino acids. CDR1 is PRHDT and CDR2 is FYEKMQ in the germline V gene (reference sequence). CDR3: CASSSYRTGGSGANVLTF. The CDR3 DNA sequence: TGTGCCAGCAGCTCGTATAGGACAGGGGGGTCTGGGGCCAACGTCCTGACTTTC.

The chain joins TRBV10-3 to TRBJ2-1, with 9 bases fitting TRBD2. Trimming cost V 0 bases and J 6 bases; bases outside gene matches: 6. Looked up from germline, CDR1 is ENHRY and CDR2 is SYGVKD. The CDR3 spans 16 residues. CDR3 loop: CAISESVAGVCNEQFF. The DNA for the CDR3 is TGTGCCATCAGTGAGTCGGTAGCGGGGGTATGCAATGAGCAGTTCTTC.

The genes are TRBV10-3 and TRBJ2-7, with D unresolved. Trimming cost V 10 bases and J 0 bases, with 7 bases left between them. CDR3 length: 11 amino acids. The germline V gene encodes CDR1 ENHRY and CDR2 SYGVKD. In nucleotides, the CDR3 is TGTGCCACCTCCGTCTCCTACGAGCAGTACTTC. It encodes CATSVSYEQYF.

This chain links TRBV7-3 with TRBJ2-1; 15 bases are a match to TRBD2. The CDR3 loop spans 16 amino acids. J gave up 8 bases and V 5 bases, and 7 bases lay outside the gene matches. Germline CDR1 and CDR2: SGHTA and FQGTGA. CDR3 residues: CASSPRTSGGAYEQFF. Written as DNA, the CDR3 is TGTGCCAGCAGCCCTAGGACTAGCGGGGGGGCCTATGAGCAGTTCTTC.

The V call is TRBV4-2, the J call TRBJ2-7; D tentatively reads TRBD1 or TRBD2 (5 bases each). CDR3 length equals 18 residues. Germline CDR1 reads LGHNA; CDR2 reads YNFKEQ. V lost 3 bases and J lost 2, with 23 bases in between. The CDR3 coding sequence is TGTGCCAGCAGCCACGACCCTACAAGGGACCTTATCCCCTACGAGCAGTACTTC. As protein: CASSHDPTRDLIPYEQYF.

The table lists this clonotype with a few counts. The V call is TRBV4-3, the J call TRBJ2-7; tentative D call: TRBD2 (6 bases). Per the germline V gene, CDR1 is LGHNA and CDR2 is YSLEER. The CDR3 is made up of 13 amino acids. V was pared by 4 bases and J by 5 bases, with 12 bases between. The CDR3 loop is CASSLSGGDEQYF. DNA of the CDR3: TGCGCCAGCAGCCTTTCCGGGGGTGACGAGCAGTACTTC.

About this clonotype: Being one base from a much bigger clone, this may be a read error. In DNA form, the CDR3 reads TGCAGCGTTGATGATGAGGGGAAAGGAGTTGGGAATACGCAGTATTTT. It codes for CSVDDEGKGVGNTQYF. The chain uses TRBV29-1 and TRBJ2-3, with D perhaps TRBD1 or TRBD2 (5 bases each). This CDR3 is 16 amino acids long. The germline V gene encodes CDR1 SQVTM and CDR2 ANQGSEA. V was shortened by 3 bases and J by 7 bases, with 23 bases between the two germline ends.

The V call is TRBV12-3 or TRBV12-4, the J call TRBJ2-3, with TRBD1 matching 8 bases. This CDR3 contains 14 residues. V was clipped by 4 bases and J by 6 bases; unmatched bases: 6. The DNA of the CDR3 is TGTGCCAGCAGTTGGGGACAGGTGTCGGATACGCAGTATTTT. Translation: CASSWGQVSDTQYF.

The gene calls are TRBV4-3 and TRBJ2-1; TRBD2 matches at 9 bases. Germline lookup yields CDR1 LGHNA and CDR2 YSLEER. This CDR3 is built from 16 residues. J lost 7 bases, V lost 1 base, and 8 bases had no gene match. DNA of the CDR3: TGCGCCAGCAGCCAAGCTGTAGCGGGGGCGATGAATGAGCAGTTCTTC. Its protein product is CASSQAVAGAMNEQFF.

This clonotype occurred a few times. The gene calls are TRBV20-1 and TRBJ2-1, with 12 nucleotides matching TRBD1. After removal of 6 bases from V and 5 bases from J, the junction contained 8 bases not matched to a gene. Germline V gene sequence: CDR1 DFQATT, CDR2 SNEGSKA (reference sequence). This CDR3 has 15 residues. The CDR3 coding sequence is TGCAGTGCGGTACCGGGACAGGGGGCGGACAATGAGCAGTTCTTC. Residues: CSAVPGQGADNEQFF.

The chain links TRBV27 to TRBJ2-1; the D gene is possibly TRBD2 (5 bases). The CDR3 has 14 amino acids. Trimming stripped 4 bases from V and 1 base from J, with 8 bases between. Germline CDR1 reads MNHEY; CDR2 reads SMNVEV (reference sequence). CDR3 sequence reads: CASSSTGSYNEQFF. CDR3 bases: TGTGCCAGCAGTTCGACGGGATCCTACAATGAGCAGTTCTTC.

In nucleotides, the CDR3 is TGTGCCAGCAGCCAGGGCCTAGCGGACGAGCAGTACTTC. This gives the protein CASSQGLADEQYF. The chain joins TRBV3-1 to TRBJ2-7; 7 nucleotides match TRBD2. V gave up 3 bases and J gave up 5 bases; unmatched junction bases: 4. Germline CDR1 is LGHDT and CDR2 is YNNKEL (reference sequence). The CDR3 runs 13 residues.

Here the CDR3 DNA reads TGTGCCAGCAGCTTAGACAACGGGGCAAGGGAGCAGTTCTTC. Translating it yields CASSLDNGAREQFF. The chain has TRBV7-3 and TRBJ2-1; D possibly uses TRBD1 or TRBD2 (5 bases each). Trimming stripped 2 bases from V and 10 bases from J, with 15 bases between. The CDR3 loop spans 14 amino acids. Germline V CDR1 and CDR2: SGHTA, FQGTGA.

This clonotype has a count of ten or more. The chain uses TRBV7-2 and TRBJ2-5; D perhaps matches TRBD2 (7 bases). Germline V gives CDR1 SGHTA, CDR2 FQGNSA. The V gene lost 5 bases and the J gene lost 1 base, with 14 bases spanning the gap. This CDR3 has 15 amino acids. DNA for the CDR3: TGTGCCAGCAGCCAGCAAGGGGGGGGCCAAGAGACCCAGTACTTC. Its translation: CASSQQGGGQETQYF.

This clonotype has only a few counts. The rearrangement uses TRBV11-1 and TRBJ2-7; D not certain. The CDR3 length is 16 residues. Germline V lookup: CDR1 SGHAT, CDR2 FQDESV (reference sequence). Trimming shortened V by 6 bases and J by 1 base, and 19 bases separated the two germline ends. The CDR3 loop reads CASSPPRVEPSYEQYF. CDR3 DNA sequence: TGTGCCAGCAGTCCGCCCCGGGTTGAACCTTCCTACGAGCAGTACTTC. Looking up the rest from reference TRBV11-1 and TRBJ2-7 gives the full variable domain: EAEVAQSPRYKITEKSQAVAFWCDPISGHATLYWYRQILGQGPELLVQFQDESVVDDSQLPKDRFSAERLKGVDSTLKIQPAELGDSAMYLCASSPPRVEPSYEQYFGPGTRLTVT.

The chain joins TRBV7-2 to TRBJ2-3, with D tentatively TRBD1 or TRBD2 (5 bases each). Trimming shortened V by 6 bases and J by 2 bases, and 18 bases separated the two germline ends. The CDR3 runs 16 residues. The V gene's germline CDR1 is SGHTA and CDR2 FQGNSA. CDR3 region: CASSLPAGTLTDTQYF. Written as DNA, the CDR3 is TGTGCCAGCAGTCTCCCCGCAGGGACCCTCACAGATACGCAGTATTTT.

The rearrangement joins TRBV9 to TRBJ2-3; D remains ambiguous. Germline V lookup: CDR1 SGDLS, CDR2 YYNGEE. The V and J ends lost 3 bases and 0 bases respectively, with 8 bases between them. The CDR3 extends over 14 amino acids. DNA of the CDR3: TGTGCCAGCAGCGACGAATATAGCACAGATACGCAGTATTTT. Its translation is CASSDEYSTDTQYF.

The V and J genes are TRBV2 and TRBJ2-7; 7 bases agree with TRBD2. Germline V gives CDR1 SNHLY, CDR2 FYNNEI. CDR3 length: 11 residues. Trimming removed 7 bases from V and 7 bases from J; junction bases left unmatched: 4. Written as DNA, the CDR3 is TGTGCCAGCATTACCGGGAGGGAGCAGTACTTC. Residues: CASITGREQYF.

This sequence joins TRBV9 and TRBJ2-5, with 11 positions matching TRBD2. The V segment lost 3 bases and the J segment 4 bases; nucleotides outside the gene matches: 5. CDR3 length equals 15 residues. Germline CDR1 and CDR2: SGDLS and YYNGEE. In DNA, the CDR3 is TGTGCCAGCAGCGAGACTAGCGGGGTGGTAGAGACCCAGTACTTC. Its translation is CASSETSGVVETQYF.

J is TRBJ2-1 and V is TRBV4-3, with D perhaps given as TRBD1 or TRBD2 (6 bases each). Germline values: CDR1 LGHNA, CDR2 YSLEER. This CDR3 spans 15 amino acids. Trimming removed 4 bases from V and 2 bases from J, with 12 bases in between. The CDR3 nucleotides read TGCGCCAGCAGCCCCGGACAGCGGGCCTACAATGAGCAGTTCTTC. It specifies CASSPGQRAYNEQFF.

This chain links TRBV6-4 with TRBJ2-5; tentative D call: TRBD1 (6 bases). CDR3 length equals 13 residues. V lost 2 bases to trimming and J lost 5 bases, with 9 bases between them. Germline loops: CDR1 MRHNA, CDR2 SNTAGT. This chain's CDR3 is CASSDLRGETQYF. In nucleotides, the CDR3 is TGTGCCAGCAGTGACCTCAGGGGTGAGACCCAGTACTTC.

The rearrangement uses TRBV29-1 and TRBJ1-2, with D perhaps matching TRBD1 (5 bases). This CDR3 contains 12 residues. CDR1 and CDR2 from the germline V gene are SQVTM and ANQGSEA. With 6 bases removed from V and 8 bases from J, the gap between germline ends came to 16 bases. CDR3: CSVPGPSGGYTF. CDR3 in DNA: TGCAGCGTCCCGGGACCCAGTGGCGGCTACACCTTC. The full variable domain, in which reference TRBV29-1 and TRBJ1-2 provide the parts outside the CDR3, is SAVISQKPSRDICQRGTSLTIQCQVDSQVTMMFWYRQQPGQSLTLIATANQGSEATYESGFVIDKFPISRPNLTFSTLTVSNMSPEDSSIYLCSVPGPSGGYTFGSGTRLTVV.

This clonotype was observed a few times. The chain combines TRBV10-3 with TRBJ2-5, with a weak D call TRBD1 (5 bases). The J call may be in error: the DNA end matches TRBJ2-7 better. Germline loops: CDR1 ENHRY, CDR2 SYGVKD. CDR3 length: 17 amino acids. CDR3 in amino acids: CAISEYPLGGQVYEQYF. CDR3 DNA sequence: TGTGCCATCAGTGAATATCCCCTGGGTGGACAAGTCTACGAGCAGTACTTC.

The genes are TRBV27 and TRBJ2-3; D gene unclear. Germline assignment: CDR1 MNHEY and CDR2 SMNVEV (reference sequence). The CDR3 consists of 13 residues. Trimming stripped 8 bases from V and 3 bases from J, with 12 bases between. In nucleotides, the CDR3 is TGTGCCAGCGCCCCATTTTTAACAGATACGCAGTATTTT. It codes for CASAPFLTDTQYF.